These 31 T cell receptor beta chains share one sample of origin, sequenced in a study of tumor and adjacent non-tumor tissue in lung cancer. Three rounds of nested PCR, following a modified ARM-PCR protocol, produced the TCRbeta library. TCRdb independently ran MiXCR on the multiplex PCR reads; one entry per CDR3 protein. The sample holds about 200,000 distinct CDR3 sequences; about two thirds are singletons and the top ten take 25%. No cell sorting was done before RNA was extracted from the tissue. Sequencing was carried out using lung tumor tissue. The receptor source for this set is a man aged 60 to 75 with non-small cell lung cancer.

V and J are TRBV10-1 and TRBJ2-7; TRBD1 might be the D (5 bases). Germline CDR1 and CDR2: WNHNN and SYGVQD (reference sequence). The CDR3 length is 15 residues. V was clipped by 3 bases and J by 1 base, with 13 bases between them. The CDR3 region has the DNA TGCGCCAGCAGTGATTTTTTTGGGGCTTCCTACGAGCAGTACTTC. Protein sequence: CASSDFFGASYEQYF.

As to this clonotype: An end of the junction differs from the germline gene, which may be a read error. The CDR3 protein is CASSLTGPRGTEALF. CDR3 in DNA: TGTGCCAGCAGCTTAACAGGGCCCAGAGGTACTGAAGCTTTATTT. This chain uses TRBV7-9 with TRBJ1-1, with a tentative D call TRBD1 (6 bases). CDR1 and CDR2 from the germline V gene are SEHNR and FQNEAQ (reference sequence). The CDR3 contains 15 residues.

This clonotype was recorded only once. The J gene is TRBJ2-3, the V gene TRBV28; no clear D. V was pared by 7 bases and J by 5 bases, with 13 bases between. The CDR3 spans 13 residues. Germline V lookup: CDR1 MDHEN, CDR2 SYDVKM. In DNA, the CDR3 is TGTGCCAGCAACCCGACCTCTGGAGATACGCAGTATTTT. Protein: CASNPTSGDTQYF.

The sample holds many counts of this clonotype. V usage is TRBV6-1 and J usage is TRBJ2-4, with D uncertain. The germline gives CDR1 MNHNS, CDR2 SASEGT. Between the trimmed V and J ends, which lost 7 bases and 0 bases, there was a span of 13 bases. The CDR3 is made up of 15 amino acids. The CDR3 protein is CASTIGTQAKNIQYF. The DNA of the CDR3 is TGTGCCAGCACGATCGGTACCCAAGCCAAAAACATTCAGTACTTC.

A remark on this clonotype: Here the CDR3 omits its conserved ending phenylalanine or tryptophan, so a read error is the likely source. Because the CDR3's place on the DNA is in doubt, the DNA is left out and the CDR3 is given as listed by TCRdb. Here the CDR3 reads CASSFLAERTYTHYY. The chain recombines TRBV12-3 or TRBV12-4 with TRBJ2-3; the table names TRBD2, a call not compared with the DNA. The CDR3 has 15 residues if both end residues are counted.

The CDR3 nucleotides are TGTATCAGCAGCTTCAGGACTAGCGATTACTATGAGCAGTACTTC. It is translated as CISSFRTSDYYEQYF. The V and J genes are TRBV5-6 and TRBJ2-7, with TRBD2 identical over 9 bases. The CDR3 sequence is 15 residues long. CDR1 and CDR2 (germline): SGHDT, YYEEEE.

To note about this clonotype: A read error may produce the germline difference seen at one junction end. CDR3 protein: CGVERQVYNEQFF. CDR3 in DNA: TGCGGCGTTGAACGACAGGTCTATAATGAGCAGTTCTTC. The chain couples TRBV29-1 to TRBJ2-1; TRBD1 might be the D (6 bases). Germline-derived CDR1 and CDR2 are SQVTM and ANQGSEA. The CDR3 loop spans 13 amino acids.

The sample holds a few counts of this clonotype. The chain combines TRBV6-1 with TRBJ2-5; D not certain. CDR1 and CDR2 (germline): MNHNS, SASEGT. The CDR3 contains 13 residues. Trimming removed 6 bases at V and 5 bases at J, with 13 bases between. CDR3 in amino acids: CASSRTAGETQYF. The DNA of the CDR3 is TGTGCCAGCAGCCGGACCGCCGGGGAGACCCAGTACTTC.

As to this clonotype: A much larger clone is a single base away; this may be a read error. The chain is built from TRBV4-1 and TRBJ1-5; TRBD1 might be the D (5 bases). Germline CDR1 and CDR2: MGHRA and YSYEKL. CDR3 length: 14 residues. The CDR3 nucleotides read TGCGCCAGCAGCCAACAGACAGTCAATCAGCCCAAGCATTTT. Translation: CASSQQTVNQPKHF.

This clonotype has more than one count but fewer than ten. The chain uses TRBV24-1 and TRBJ2-3, with 7 positions matching TRBD1. The V gene's germline CDR1 is KGHDR and CDR2 SFDVKD. V was pared by 9 bases and J by 5 bases, with 7 bases of the junction left unmatched. This CDR3 is built from 13 residues. Here the CDR3 reads CATGDSLVDTQYF. The DNA for the CDR3 is TGTGCCACCGGGGACAGCTTAGTAGATACGCAGTATTTT.

A word on this clonotype: Just one base apart from a much larger clone, this may be a read error. This sequence joins TRBV20-1 and TRBJ1-5; D is unclear. The germline gives CDR1 DFQATT, CDR2 SNEGSKA (reference sequence). V lost 3 bases and J lost 0, with 6 bases in between. CDR3 length: 13 amino acids. The CDR3 loop reads CSARQGSNQPQHF. The CDR3, as DNA: TGCAGTGCTAGGCAAGGTAGCAATCAGCCCCAGCATTTT.

This clonotype was seen ten or more times. The chain combines TRBV12-3 or TRBV12-4 with TRBJ2-2; a weak D match, TRBD2 (5 bases). The V end lost 6 bases, the J end lost 8 bases, and 7 bases lay between the germline ends. This CDR3 is built from 11 residues. CDR3 protein: CASSRLGELFF. The DNA of the CDR3 is TGTGCCAGCAGCCGACTAGGGGAGCTGTTTTTT.

Details on this clonotype: This may stem from a read error, because a much larger clone lies one nucleotide away. The rearrangement uses TRBV4-3 and TRBJ1-3, with D unresolved. CDR1 and CDR2 from the germline V gene are LGHNA and YSLEER. The CDR3 is 13 amino acids. This CDR3 is CASSWLSGNTICF. The CDR3 DNA follows: TGCGCCAGCAGCTGGCTCTCTGGAAACACCATATGTTTT.

With regard to this clonotype: One base away lies a much larger clone, so this may be a sequencing read error. DNA for the CDR3: TGCAGTGCGACCGACAGGAGTAGCACAGATACGCAGTATTTT. As protein: CSATDRSSTDTQYF. The rearrangement joins TRBV20-1 to TRBJ2-3, with TRBD1 as a possible D gene (6 bases). V was trimmed by 6 bases and J by 0 bases, leaving 13 bases between them. The CDR3 loop spans 14 amino acids. Germline V CDR1 and CDR2: DFQATT, SNEGSKA (reference sequence).

The gene calls are TRBV11-2 and TRBJ2-5; the D gene is possibly TRBD2 (6 bases). From germline, CDR1 is SGHAT and CDR2 FQNNGV. The CDR3 totals 16 residues. V dropped 4 bases and J dropped 5 bases, with 20 bases sitting between them. The CDR3 region is CASSSIMGGPEETQYF. Here the CDR3 DNA reads TGTGCCAGCAGCTCCATAATGGGGGGACCAGAGGAGACCCAGTACTTC.

The sample holds a few counts of this clonotype. V gene TRBV7-8 combines with J gene TRBJ2-2, with 11 bases identical to TRBD2. Trimming cost V 3 bases and J 4 bases; bases outside gene matches: 4. The CDR3 has 16 amino acids. CDR1 and CDR2 from the germline V gene are SGHVS and FQNEAQ. CDR3 in DNA: TGTGCCAGCAGCTTTAGCGGGAGGGGGAGCACCGGGGAGCTGTTTTTT. Its protein product is CASSFSGRGSTGELFF.

Note on this clonotype: A much larger clone sits a single nucleotide away, making a read error possible. The chain couples TRBV4-3 to TRBJ2-3; D is undetermined. CDR1 LGHNA and CDR2 YSLEER come from the germline V gene. This CDR3 spans 14 amino acids. The CDR3 region is CASSHRGPTVTQYF. Here the CDR3 DNA reads TGCGCCAGCAGCCACCGAGGCCCCACAGTTACGCAGTATTTT.

Concerning this clonotype: A clone one base away is much larger, so this may be a read error. V usage is TRBV20-1 and J usage is TRBJ2-1; TRBD2 matches 13 bases. Germline V gene data show CDR1 as DFQATT and CDR2 as SNEGSKA (reference sequence). The CDR3 runs to 17 residues. Trimming cost V 7 bases and J 0 bases; bases outside gene matches: 9. The CDR3 loop reads CSVAGLAGVTSYNEQFF. CDR3 nucleotides: TGCAGTGTCGCAGGACTAGCGGGAGTAACCTCCTACAATGAGCAGTTCTTC.

Of note for this clonotype: One end of the junction fails to match germline, which may point to a read error. CDR3 protein: CASSLGLAGSYEQYF. The DNA for the CDR3 is TGCGCCAGCAGTTTGGGACTAGCGGGCTCCTACGAGCAGTACTTC. V and J are TRBV5-1 and TRBJ2-7; 12 bases are a match to TRBD2. Germline V gene lookup returns CDR1 SGHRS and CDR2 YFSETQ. The CDR3 sequence is 15 residues long.

With respect to this clonotype: A much larger clone differs from this one at a single base, so this may be a read error. The rearrangement joins TRBV29-1 to TRBJ2-3; TRBD1 aligns across 8 bases. CDR1 and CDR2 from the germline V gene are SQVTM and ANQGSEA. The CDR3 extends over 12 amino acids. The CDR3 DNA is TGCAGCGTTGACGCGGGGACAGGTACGCAGTATTTT. This sequence encodes CSVDAGTGTQYF.

As to this clonotype: It may be a read error: a sequence one base away is much more abundant. V is TRBV20-1 and J is TRBJ2-7, with TRBD1 matching over 7 bases. The CDR3 covers 14 residues. V shed 8 bases and J 3 bases; nucleotides not matched to a gene: 13. CDR1 and CDR2 from the germline V gene are DFQATT and SNEGSKA (reference sequence). CDR3 nucleotides: TGCAGTACTTCGACAGGGCTAAGTCGCTACGAGCAGTACTTC. This codes for CSTSTGLSRYEQYF.

In regard to this clonotype: Being one base from a much bigger clone, this may be a read error. The gene calls are TRBV4-2 and TRBJ1-2; D is undetermined. Germline V CDR1 and CDR2: LGHNA, YNFKEQ. V was trimmed by 3 bases and J by 5 bases, leaving 16 bases between them. This CDR3 has 15 residues. DNA of the CDR3: TGTGCCAGCAGCCATCTGGGCCGGGTTGGGTATGGCTACACCTTC. It yields the protein CASSHLGRVGYGYTF.

This sequence joins TRBV29-1 and TRBJ2-1; the match to TRBD1 covers 10 bases. Per germline, CDR1 SQVTM and CDR2 ANQGSEA. This CDR3 contains 14 residues. J was trimmed by 9 bases and V by 8 bases; bases with no gene match: 13. The CDR3 protein is CSTLTGGSNSEQFF. As DNA, the CDR3 is TGCAGCACTCTGACAGGGGGCTCCAACAGTGAGCAGTTCTTC.

In regard to this clonotype: The conserved phenylalanine or tryptophan normally closing the CDR3 is absent here, so this likely arose from a read error. The J gene is TRBJ2-5, the V gene TRBV11-1, with a tentative D call TRBD1 (6 bases). Trimming left V 6 bases short and J 1 base short, with 18 bases between. The germline V gene encodes CDR1 SGHAT and CDR2 FQDESV (reference sequence). This CDR3 region has 16 residues. CDR3 region: CASRFWAGAFQETQYL. Here the CDR3 DNA reads TGTGCCAGCAGATTTTGGGCAGGGGCCTTCCAAGAGACCCAGTACTTA.

Worth noting for this clonotype: The junction and the germline gene differ at one end; a read error may be behind it. V usage is TRBV11-2 and J usage is TRBJ2-1, with 8 bases fitting TRBD1. Germline CDR1 is SGHAT and CDR2 is FQNNGV. CDR3 length equals 14 residues. In nucleotides, the CDR3 is TGTGCCAGCAACTTAGGGACAGGTTACAATGAGCAGTTCTTC. It is translated as CASNLGTGYNEQFF.

A word on this clonotype: A single base separates this from a much larger clone, so it may be a read error. The CDR3 DNA is TGTGCCAGCAGAGAACTAGCGGGAGGGCCCTTATACAATGAGCAGTTCTTC. The encoded protein is CASRELAGGPLYNEQFF. The rearrangement joins TRBV6-5 to TRBJ2-1, with 13 bases aligning to TRBD2. Losses at the gene ends were 6 bases for V and 4 bases for J; bases not matched to a gene: 9. Germline assignment: CDR1 MNHEY and CDR2 SVGAGI. The CDR3 is made up of 17 amino acids.

This clonotype was observed a single time. Compared with germline, one end of the junction differs, possibly owing to a read error. The chain couples TRBV6-5 to TRBJ2-3; D may be TRBD1 or TRBD2 (5 bases each). The CDR3 loop spans 14 amino acids. CDR1 and CDR2 (germline): MNHEY, SVGAGI. The CDR3 loop reads CASRVGVATDTRYF. The CDR3 region has the DNA TGTGCCAGCAGGGTGGGAGTAGCGACAGATACGCGGTATTTT.

The chain uses TRBV29-1 and TRBJ1-4; no clear D. The CDR3 length is 13 residues. CDR1 SQVTM and CDR2 ANQGSEA come from the germline V gene. The germline V and J ends were trimmed by 3 bases and 7 bases, with 12 bases remaining between them. The CDR3 is CSVEPHRSEKLFF. The CDR3 DNA is TGCAGCGTTGAGCCTCATCGGAGTGAAAAACTGTTTTTT.

The sample holds one count of this clonotype. The chain links TRBV6-5 to TRBJ2-1; possibly TRBD1 or TRBD2 for D (5 bases each). CDR3 length: 14 residues. Between the trimmed V and J ends, which lost 6 bases and 2 bases, there was a span of 11 bases. Germline CDR1 MNHEY, CDR2 SVGAGI. For the CDR3, the DNA is TGTGCCAGCAGCAACCAGGGACCCTACAATGAGCAGTTCTTC. Encoded protein: CASSNQGPYNEQFF.

On this clonotype itself: The conserved phenylalanine or tryptophan is not found at the CDR3 terminus, so this likely reflects a read error. This sequence joins TRBV11-1 and TRBJ1-1, with D unresolved. The CDR3 extends over 13 amino acids. The V end was cut by 10 bases, the J end by 5 bases, with 17 bases between. In germline, CDR1 is SGHAT, CDR2 FQDESV (reference sequence). The CDR3: CANIGQAGTEAFS. The CDR3 DNA reads as TGTGCCAACATCGGGCAGGCGGGGACTGAAGCTTTCTCT.

In the case of this clonotype: Since a much larger clone is just one base distant, this may be a read error. V and J are TRBV20-1 and TRBJ2-7, with D tentatively TRBD1 or TRBD2 (5 bases each). The CDR3 loop spans 13 amino acids. Looked up from germline, CDR1 is DFQATT and CDR2 is SNEGSKA (reference sequence). The chain's CDR3 is CGARGASSYEQYF. CDR3 sequence (DNA): TGCGGTGCTAGAGGGGCTAGCTCCTACGAGCAGTACTTC.